The source of this TCR beta chain is a study of cytomegalovirus exposure and HLA in healthy donors. Turning to the study itself: The roughly 130 validation repertoires used the same platform as the 600 to 750 first-cohort repertoires (as reported by a later analysis).

This clone was picked up a small number of times. The antigen is unknown. Study-wide results and limits: Generally TCR sequences proved uncommon, though certain public TCRs appeared in numerous donors. The study put 150 to 200 TCR beta chains on its list as cytomegalovirus-associated.

V was cut by 6 bases and J by 1 base, with 16 bases left in between. Germline CDR1 and CDR2: LNHDA and SQIVND (reference sequence). The CDR3 totals 15 residues. These donors were members of the 120-subject validation cohort, a group separate from the approximately 640-subject first cohort. The data were produced by immunoSEQ multiplex PCR, yet TCRdb's version contains in-frame clones alone and is incomplete. This sample yields about 220,000 clones, of which 80% to 95% are seen a single time; approximately 0.99% belongs to the top ten. The specimen was PBMCs. The rearrangement links TRBV19 to TRBJ2-7, with D tentatively TRBD2 (6 bases). The receptor comes from a woman between 18 and 30 years old in good health and CMV-seronegative. DNA for the CDR3: TGTGCCAGTAGATTCGGGCGGGACTCATCCTACGAGCAGTACTTC. Amino acid sequence: CASRFGRDSSYEQYF.